One sample yielded the 3 T cell receptor beta chains listed below, sequenced in a study of cytomegalovirus exposure and HLA in healthy donors. Both 60 Vbeta primers and 13 Jbeta primers went into the PCR. TCRdb keeps only in-frame clones here, not all; method: immunoSEQ multiplex PCR. The repertoire holds tens of thousands of clones, with 75% to 90% as singletons. Sequencing was done on a sample of PBMCs. Every receptor here comes from a man aged 18 to 30 in good health and CMV-seronegative.

The chain uses TRBV5-1 and TRBJ2-1; unclear D gene. The CDR3 covers 14 residues. Germline CDR1 reads SGHRS; CDR2 reads YFSETQ. V gave up 4 bases and J gave up 0 bases, with 8 bases separating them. The CDR3 DNA follows: TGCGCCAGCAGCCAGGATAGCTCCTACAATGAGCAGTTCTTC. As protein: CASSQDSSYNEQFF. The full variable domain, completed using reference TRBV5-1 and TRBJ2-1, is KAGVTQTPRYLIKTRGQQVTLSCSPISGHRSVSWYQQTPGQGLQFLFEYFSETQRNKGNFPGRFSGRQFSNSRSEMNVSTLELGDSALYLCASSQDSSYNEQFFGPGTRLTVL.

This chain connects TRBV5-1 to TRBJ1-2; D is undetermined. The V gene lost 1 base and the J gene lost 4 bases, with 8 bases spanning the gap. This CDR3 comprises 13 residues. The germline gives CDR1 SGHRS, CDR2 YFSETQ. CDR3 sequence: CASSLYLSYGYTF. CDR3 sequence (DNA): TGCGCCAGCAGCTTGTATCTATCCTATGGCTACACCTTC.

There are a few counts of this clone. The chain couples TRBV6-5 to TRBJ1-6; D unclear. The CDR3 sequence is 14 residues long. Germline-derived CDR1 and CDR2 are MNHEY and SVGAGI. The germline V and J ends were trimmed by 3 bases and 7 bases, with 10 bases remaining between them. CDR3 loop: CASSYQAKNSPLHF. CDR3 sequence (DNA): TGTGCCAGCAGTTATCAAGCCAAAAATTCACCCCTCCACTTT.